Shown below are 11 T cell receptor beta chains from a single sample sequenced in a study of cytomegalovirus exposure and HLA in healthy donors. The PCR was carried out with 60 Vbeta primers and 13 Jbeta primers. Sequenced by immunoSEQ multiplex PCR; TCRdb stores in-frame clones only, minus some. The table includes 200,000 to 250,000 clones, about 77% detected once. The sequenced material came from PBMCs. The receptors here all came from a woman in her 30s in good health and CMV-seronegative.

The chain joins TRBV27 to TRBJ2-7, with TRBD2 as a possible D gene (5 bases). Trimming removed 8 bases from V and 2 bases from J, with 13 bases in between. Germline loops: CDR1 MNHEY, CDR2 SMNVEV (reference sequence). The CDR3 is 13 residues long. CDR3: CASREQRAYEQYF. CDR3 DNA: TGTGCCAGCCGGGAACAGAGAGCCTACGAGCAGTACTTC.

As concerns this clone: One junction end disagrees with the germline gene, perhaps due to a read error. This chain links TRBV9 with TRBJ2-7; D might be TRBD1 (7 bases). The CDR3 sequence is 17 residues long. Per the germline V gene, CDR1 is SGDLS and CDR2 is YYNGEE. The CDR3 here is CASSVATGRGTDYEQSF. The CDR3 bases are TGTGCCAGCAGCGTAGCTACGGGCAGGGGGACTGACTACGAGCAGTCCTTC.

The V call is TRBV10-3, the J call TRBJ1-2, with 11 bases identical to TRBD1. Germline V gives CDR1 ENHRY, CDR2 SYGVKD. The CDR3 sequence is 13 residues long. V lost 10 bases to trimming and J lost 3 bases; unmatched junction nucleotides: 4. The CDR3: CASRTGGYYGYTF. CDR3 bases: TGTGCCAGCAGGACAGGGGGCTACTATGGCTACACCTTC.

The chain joins TRBV19 to TRBJ1-2; TRBD1 matches at 8 bases. Trimming at V came to 5 bases and at J to 4 bases, leaving 9 bases not matched to a gene. Per the germline V gene, CDR1 is LNHDA and CDR2 is SQIVND (reference sequence). The CDR3 is made up of 15 amino acids. CDR3 coding DNA: TGTGCCAGTAGTCCCGGACAGGGAGCGGCCTATGGCTACACCTTC. Translated: CASSPGQGAAYGYTF. Combining the CDR3 with reference TRBV19 and TRBJ1-2 gives the whole variable domain DGGITQSPKYLFRKEGQNVTLSCEQNLNHDAMYWYRQDPGQGLRLIYYSQIVNDFQKGDIAEGYSVSREKKESFPLTVTSAQKNPTAFYLCASSPGQGAAYGYTFGSGTRLTVV.

The chain employs TRBV6-5 and TRBJ2-7, with D perhaps TRBD1 (5 bases). The CDR3 covers 13 residues. The germline V gene has CDR1 MNHEY and CDR2 SVGAGI. Trimming shortened V by 6 bases and J by 0 bases, and 9 bases separated the two germline ends. CDR3 in DNA: TGTGCCAGCAGCCGAACAGGCTCCTACGAGCAGTACTTC. This encodes CASSRTGSYEQYF.

The table lists this clone with a count of one. The genes are TRBV7-9 and TRBJ1-1; D gene uncertain. The V end was cut by 3 bases, the J end by 0 bases, with 17 bases between. The length of the CDR3 is 17 residues. Germline CDR1 SEHNR, CDR2 FQNEAQ (reference sequence). CDR3 nucleotide sequence: TGTGCCAGCAGCTTGTATCAGTCGGTCAGGATGAACACTGAAGCTTTCTTT. The encoded protein is CASSLYQSVRMNTEAFF.

The V gene is TRBV5-1, the J gene TRBJ2-5; 9 bases map to TRBD2. The V segment lost 5 bases and the J segment 4 bases; nucleotides outside the gene matches: 3. The CDR3 covers 13 residues. Germline V gene lookup returns CDR1 SGHRS and CDR2 YFSETQ. The CDR3 nucleotides read TGCGCCAGCAGGCTAGCGGGGCGAGAGACCCAGTACTTC. This codes for CASRLAGRETQYF.

The chain uses TRBV21-1 and TRBJ1-1; TRBD1, the D gene given by the table, was not confirmed from the DNA. TRBV21-1 is assigned pseudogene status. The CDR3 totals 16 residues. The CDR3 DNA is TGTGCCAGCAGCAAAGCCTCGGACAGGTGGAACACTGAAGCTTTCTTT. Translated, it gives CASSKASDRWNTEAFF.

The rearrangement uses TRBV4-2 and TRBJ2-1; TRBD2 matches at 8 bases. V shed 1 base, J shed 6 bases, and the junction held 11 bases outside the gene matches. This CDR3 has 17 residues. In germline, CDR1 is LGHNA, CDR2 YNFKEQ. CDR3 DNA: TGTGCCAGCAGCCAAGTAGCTCGGGAGGGAGGGTCCAATGAGCAGTTCTTC. Translating it yields CASSQVAREGGSNEQFF.

V and J are TRBV6-1 and TRBJ2-3; 10 positions agree with TRBD2. Per germline, CDR1 MNHNS and CDR2 SASEGT. Germline trimming cut 4 bases from V and 6 bases from J; bases unmatched to any gene: 7. This CDR3 has 15 amino acids. The CDR3 DNA is TGTGCCAGCAGTGTCTCTAGCGGGGGAAGTGATACGCAGTATTTT. It codes for CASSVSSGGSDTQYF.

The genes are TRBV2 and TRBJ2-3; the match to TRBD2 covers 9 bases. The germline V gene encodes CDR1 SNHLY and CDR2 FYNNEI. The CDR3 contains 15 residues. Trimming cost V 4 bases and J 0 bases; bases outside gene matches: 2. The CDR3, as DNA: TGTGCCAGCAGTGGTCTAGCGGGGAGCACAGATACGCAGTATTTT. Protein sequence: CASSGLAGSTDTQYF.